These T cell receptor beta chains were read from a single sample in a study of T cells in Graves' hyperthyroidism and ophthalmopathy. In TCRdb, the multiplex PCR reads were re-called with MiXCR into one record per CDR3 protein. The sample carries around 110,000 distinct CDR3 sequences, about 16% recorded once. The sequenced material came from blood. These receptor sequences come from a woman between 45 and 60 years old with Graves' hyperthyroidism. CDR3s include the opening cysteine and the closing phenylalanine or tryptophan. D genes are given only for firm matches. The listing skips clone size in some rows; elsewhere it reads once, few, many or a size class.

14 many TRBD1 TRBJ2-7 TRBV3-1 CASSPWTGAYEQYF TGTGCCAGCAGCCCCTGGACAGGGGCCTACGAGCAGTACTTC
14 - TRBD1 TRBJ1-2 TRBV19 CASQRTGNSYGYTF TGTGCCAGCCAGAGGACAGGGAATAGCTATGGCTACACCTTC
14 - TRBD2 TRBJ2-7 TRBV28 CASTPSGISYEQYF TGTGCCAGCACCCCTAGCGGGATCTCCTACGAGCAGTACTTC
16 many TRBD2 TRBJ2-5 TRBV2 CASSILAGVFQETQYF TGTGCCAGCAGTATACTAGCGGGGGTCTTTCAAGAGACCCAGTACTTC
15 many - TRBJ1-2 TRBV28 CASSPPPGTGYGYTF TGTGCCAGCAGTCCCCCCCCAGGAACGGGGTATGGCTACACCTTC
14 many TRBD1 TRBJ1-1 TRBV13 CASSARDSNTEAFF TGTGCCAGCAGCGCAAGGGACAGTAACACTGAAGCTTTCTTT
15 - - TRBJ2-5 TRBV18 CASSPEPGSQETQYF TGTGCCAGCTCACCAGAGCCGGGGTCCCAAGAGACCCAGTACTTC
16 many - TRBJ2-1 TRBV14 CASSQESWEIHNEQFF TGTGCCAGCAGCCAAGAATCGTGGGAGATCCACAATGAGCAGTTCTTC
13 few TRBD2 TRBJ2-1 TRBV4-1 CASSPTSTSGVFF TGCGCCAGCAGCCCTACATCGACTAGCGGGGTGTTCTTC
15 many - TRBJ1-1 TRBV7-3 CASSLTGMRGTEAFF TGTGCCAGCAGCTTGACAGGCATGAGGGGCACTGAAGCTTTCTTT
13 - - TRBJ2-3 TRBV14 CASSPGRADTQYF TGTGCCAGCAGCCCCGGCCGGGCAGATACGCAGTATTTT
18 - TRBD2 TRBJ2-1 TRBV7-6 CASSLGLAGDRRNNEQFF TGTGCCAGCAGCCTGGGACTAGCGGGAGATAGAAGGAACAATGAGCAGTTCTTC
14 many - TRBJ1-2 TRBV28 CASSSHRRTYGYTF TGTGCCAGCAGTTCACACAGAAGGACGTATGGCTACACCTTC
13 - - TRBJ2-7 TRBV25-1 CASSDGSWVEQYF TGTGCCAGCAGTGACGGATCCTGGGTTGAGCAGTACTTC
13 few - TRBJ2-3 TRBV27 CASSLPRTDTQYF TGTGCCAGCAGTCTCCCCCGCACAGATACGCAGTATTTT
14 many TRBD1 TRBJ1-3 TRBV12-3/TRBV12-4 CASSSTGTGNTIYF TGTGCCAGCAGCTCGACAGGGACTGGAAACACCATATATTTT
14 many - TRBJ1-3 TRBV27 CASSYDSSGNTIYF TGTGCCAGCAGCTACGACAGCTCTGGAAACACCATATATTTT
17 - TRBD1 TRBJ2-3 TRBV25-1 CASSGSPGTDSTDTQYF TGTGCCAGCAGTGGCTCCCCCGGGACAGATAGCACAGATACGCAGTATTTT
17 many TRBD2 TRBJ2-1 TRBV19 CASNERDPRFGLGEQFF TGTGCCAGTAATGAGCGGGACCCCCGGTTCGGTCTGGGTGAGCAGTTCTTC
15 many - TRBJ2-1 TRBV3-1 CASSLRGGRESEQFF TGTGCCAGCAGCCTCCGAGGGGGGCGGGAGAGTGAGCAGTTCTTC
15 - TRBD1 TRBJ1-2 TRBV3-1 CASRVRGQGAYGYTF TGTGCCAGCAGGGTGAGGGGACAGGGGGCCTATGGCTACACCTTC
16 many - TRBJ2-3 TRBV12-3/TRBV12-4 CASSPLGGSVTDTQYF TGTGCCAGCAGTCCCTTGGGGGGATCAGTTACAGATACGCAGTATTTT
15 - - TRBJ1-6 TRBV13 CASSLGVSRDSPLHF TGTGCCAGCAGCTTAGGCGTGAGTAGGGATTCACCCCTCCACTTT
18 many - TRBJ1-5 TRBV19 CASSIEGPGTYSNQPQHF TGTGCCAGTAGTATAGAAGGGCCGGGGACTTATAGCAATCAGCCCCAGCATTTT
11 - - TRBJ1-1 TRBV12-5 CASGIGTEAFF TGTGCTAGTGGGATCGGCACTGAAGCTTTCTTT
13 many TRBD1 TRBJ1-2 TRBV4-1 CASSQGQGEGYTF TGCGCCAGCAGCCAAGGACAGGGAGAGGGCTACACCTTC
13 many - TRBJ2-5 TRBV7-9 CASSLGIPETQYF TGTGCCAGCAGCTTAGGGATCCCAGAGACCCAGTACTTC
17 many TRBD1 TRBJ1-2 TRBV5-6 CASSSRRDSRANYGYTF TGTGCCAGCAGCTCCCGTCGGGACAGCCGTGCTAACTATGGCTACACCTTC
14 many TRBD2 TRBJ2-3 TRBV7-9 CASSVGSSGDTQYF TGTGCCAGCAGCGTGGGGTCTAGCGGAGATACGCAGTATTTT
15 many - TRBJ1-3 TRBV5-1 CASSLLAGSGNTVYF TGCGCCAGCAGCTTGCTGGCAGGCTCTGGAAACACCGTATATTTT
16 many - TRBJ2-1 TRBV28 CASSIGGADRVNEQFF TGTGCCAGCAGTATTGGGGGGGCGGACAGGGTCAATGAGCAGTTCTTC
13 many - TRBJ2-5 TRBV6-1 CASLSSWGETQYF TGTGCCAGCTTGAGCAGCTGGGGGGAGACCCAGTACTTC
14 many - TRBJ2-3 TRBV15 CATSPGTYTDTQYF TGTGCCACCAGCCCCGGGACTTACACAGATACGCAGTATTTT
18 - TRBD1 TRBJ1-4 TRBV18 CASSPPTGQMGTNEKLFF TGTGCCAGCTCACCACCGACAGGGCAGATGGGAACTAATGAAAAACTGTTTTTT
12 many - TRBJ2-7 TRBV2 CASSETSYEQYF TGTGCCAGCAGTGAAACGTCCTACGAGCAGTACTTC
16 - - TRBJ2-5 TRBV28 CASSPSTILAWETQYF TGTGCCAGCAGTCCTTCAACCATACTCGCATGGGAGACCCAGTACTTC
14 many TRBD1 TRBJ1-1 TRBV5-1 CASRPGTGMTEAFF TGCGCCAGCAGGCCCGGGACAGGGATGACTGAAGCTTTCTTT
15 many - TRBJ1-5 TRBV20-1 CSAAPEQGGNQPQHF TGCAGTGCTGCCCCAGAACAGGGAGGCAATCAGCCCCAGCATTTT
14 many TRBD2 TRBJ2-3 TRBV28 CASRHSGSGDTQYF TGTGCCAGCAGGCATAGCGGGAGTGGTGATACGCAGTATTTT
12 many - TRBJ1-2 TRBV7-9 CASRRGGYGYTF TGTGCCAGCCGACGAGGTGGCTATGGCTACACCTTC
14 many - TRBJ2-5 TRBV6-2/TRBV6-3 CASMSLFIQETQYF TGTGCCAGCATGAGTTTATTTATTCAAGAGACCCAGTACTTC
14 many TRBD1 TRBJ1-1 TRBV5-1 CASSTDRGNTEAFF TGCGCCAGCAGCACCGACAGGGGGAACACTGAAGCTTTCTTT
14 - - TRBJ1-1 TRBV12-3/TRBV12-4 CASSPETVNTEAFF TGTGCCAGCAGCCCCGAGACGGTGAACACTGAAGCTTTCTTT
13 many TRBD2 TRBJ2-3 TRBV20-1 CSVPSGTRDTQYF TGCAGTGTTCCCAGCGGGACTCGGGATACGCAGTATTTT
14 many TRBD1 TRBJ2-1 TRBV28 CASSSGQGANEQFF TGTGCCAGCAGTTCTGGACAGGGGGCCAATGAGCAGTTCTTC